What follows describes a single T cell receptor (beta chain). Its antigen is not known. Amplification by 5'RACE using constant-segment primers produced TCR alpha and TCR beta cDNA libraries that carried sample barcodes and UMIs. TCRdb recomputed calls from the 5' RACE reads with MiXCR, one row per CDR3 protein. The profile shows around 250,000 distinct CDR3 sequences, about 16% of them singletons. The record originates from a study of T-cell memory formation after mild COVID-19. Study observations and caveats: Clones contracting day 15 to 85 were balanced CD4/CD8; later expanders leaned CD4+. Contracting CD4+ clones lay largely in CM and EM, with CD8+ ones residing in EMRA. Pre-infection memory harbored some responding clones, suggesting cross-reactive memory joined.

This TCR was sampled from a man younger than 30 who had mild COVID-19 (a few samples of this study predate the infection). Cell type and time point are not known. Sequencing used PBMCs or a T cell subset sorted from them (not recorded which).

The CDR3 sequence: CASSKIGALRNIQYF. For the CDR3, the DNA is TGTGCCAGCAGCAAGATCGGGGCCCTCCGAAACATTCAGTACTTC. This chain uses TRBV11-2 with TRBJ2-4; possibly TRBD1 or TRBD2 for D (5 bases each). CDR1 and CDR2 (germline): SGHAT, FQNNGV. V was clipped by 5 bases and J by 6 bases, with 17 bases between them. The CDR3 length is 15 residues.